This paragraph reports one T cell receptor (beta chain). Its antigen is not identified. Sequenced by immunoSEQ multiplex PCR; TCRdb stores in-frame clones only, minus some. In the table there are approximately 52,000 clones, 85% of which are singletons. Time point specified: pretreatment peripheral blood. For each patient, 1 to 8 samples were obtained, pretreatment and on-treatment. The data were taken from a study of PD-L1 blockade in urothelial cancer. The wider study: Atezolizumab (1,200 mg intravenously every 3 weeks) began in about 2014 for patients. The median number of T cells present in blood samples was around 150,000. Study findings and constraints: Patients with durable benefit had greater blood expansion of tumor-associated TCR clones 3 weeks into treatment.

The CDR3 totals 13 residues. Trimming removed 4 bases from V and 3 bases from J, with 9 bases in between. CDR1 LNHDA and CDR2 SQIVND come from the germline V gene (reference sequence). Source: PBMCs, taken around atezolizumab (anti-PD-L1) treatment. This chain links TRBV19 with TRBJ1-1; D is possibly TRBD1 (5 bases). The sequence was collected from an older man with urothelial cancer. As DNA, the CDR3 is TGTGCCAGTAGTAAGGGGCAGGACACTGAAGCTTTCTTT. The encoded protein is CASSKGQDTEAFF.